This TCR beta chain came from a study of T cell responses to AZD1222 COVID-19 vaccine. A remark on this clone: The antigen remains unidentified.

Only in-frame clones appear in the TCRdb table, and some are missing; sequencing was by immunoSEQ multiplex PCR. The top ten clones hold 2.5% to 3.5% of a sample with about 140,000 clones, around 93% of them seen once. CDR1 SGHAT and CDR2 FQNNGV come from the germline V gene. The CDR3 spans 14 residues. V lost 3 bases, J lost 2 bases, and 3 bases stayed unmatched. Study-level findings and limits: Every sample of the repertoires postdated the peak T cell response.

Material: peripheral blood, obtained on day 0 of AZD1222 vaccination. V and J are TRBV11-2 and TRBJ2-7, with TRBD2 matching 8 bases. This clonotype was obtained from an adult in good health. CDR3 DNA sequence: TGTGCCAGCAGCTTTTCGGGAGGGACCTACGAGCAGTACTTC. It is translated as CASSFSGGTYEQYF.